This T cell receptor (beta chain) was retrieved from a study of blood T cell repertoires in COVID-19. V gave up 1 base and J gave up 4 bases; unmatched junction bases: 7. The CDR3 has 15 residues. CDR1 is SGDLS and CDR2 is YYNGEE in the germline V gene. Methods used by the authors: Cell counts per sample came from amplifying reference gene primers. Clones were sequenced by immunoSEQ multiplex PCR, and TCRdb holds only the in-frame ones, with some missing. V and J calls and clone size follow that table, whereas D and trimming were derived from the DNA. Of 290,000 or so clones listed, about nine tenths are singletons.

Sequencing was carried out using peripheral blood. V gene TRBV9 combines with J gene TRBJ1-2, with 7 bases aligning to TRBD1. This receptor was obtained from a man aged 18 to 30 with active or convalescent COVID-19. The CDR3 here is CASSVRDSPSYGYTF. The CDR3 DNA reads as TGTGCCAGCAGCGTAAGGGACAGCCCATCCTATGGCTACACCTTC.